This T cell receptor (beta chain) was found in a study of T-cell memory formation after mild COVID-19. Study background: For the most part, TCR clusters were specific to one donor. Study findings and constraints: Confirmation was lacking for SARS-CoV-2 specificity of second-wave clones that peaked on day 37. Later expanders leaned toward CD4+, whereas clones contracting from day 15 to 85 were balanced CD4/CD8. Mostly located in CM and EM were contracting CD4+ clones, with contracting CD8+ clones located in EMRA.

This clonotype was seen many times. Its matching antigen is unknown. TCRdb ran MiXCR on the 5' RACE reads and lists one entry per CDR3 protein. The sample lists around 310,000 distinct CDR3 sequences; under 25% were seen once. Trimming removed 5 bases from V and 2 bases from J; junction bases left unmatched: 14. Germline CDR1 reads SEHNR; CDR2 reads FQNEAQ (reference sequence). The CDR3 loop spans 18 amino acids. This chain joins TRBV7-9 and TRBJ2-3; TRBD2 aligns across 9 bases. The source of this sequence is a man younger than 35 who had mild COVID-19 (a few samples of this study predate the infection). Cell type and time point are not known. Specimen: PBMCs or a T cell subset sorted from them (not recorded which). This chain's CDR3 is CASSPSLAGDGITDTQYF. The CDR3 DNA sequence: TGTGCCAGCAGCCCTAGTTTAGCGGGGGACGGGATCACAGATACGCAGTATTTT.